These T cell receptor beta chains were read from a single sample in a study of T cell responses to AZD1222 COVID-19 vaccine. The protocol was immunoSEQ multiplex PCR, while the TCRdb copy is restricted to in-frame clones and leaves out a portion. In the table there are about 120,000 clones, 75% to 90% of which are singletons. This material consisted of peripheral blood, taken on day 0 of AZD1222 vaccination. These receptors all stem from an adult in good health. The CDR3 runs from the conserved cysteine through the conserved F or W. Each record gives: J gene, D gene, V gene, clone size, CDR3 DNA, CDR3 protein. The D gene is left open where the match is weak. The size field is filled for only some rows; it gives once, few, many or a size class.

J gene: TRBJ2-7; D gene: .; V gene: TRBV30; clone size: .; CDR3 DNA: TGTGCCTGGACGCAGGCTGGTCACTACGAGCAGTACTTC; CDR3 protein: CAWTQAGHYEQYF
J gene: TRBJ2-7; D gene: .; V gene: TRBV6-2/TRBV6-3; clone size: .; CDR3 DNA: TGTGCCAGCAGTAACAATCCGGGACACCAATACGAGCAGTACTTC; CDR3 protein: CASSNNPGHQYEQYF
J gene: TRBJ1-2; D gene: TRBD1; V gene: TRBV29-1; clone size: .; CDR3 DNA: TGCAGCGTGATGGACAGGATGAACTATGGCTACACCTTC; CDR3 protein: CSVMDRMNYGYTF
J gene: TRBJ2-5; D gene: .; V gene: TRBV7-3; clone size: .; CDR3 DNA: TGTGCCAGCAGCTTTAGAGCGGGAGAGACCCAGTACTTC; CDR3 protein: CASSFRAGETQYF
J gene: TRBJ1-2; D gene: TRBD1; V gene: TRBV6-5; clone size: .; CDR3 DNA: TGTGCCAGCAGTTACCCCGGACAGGGCCACTACACCTTC; CDR3 protein: CASSYPGQGHYTF
J gene: TRBJ2-2; D gene: TRBD1; V gene: TRBV5-1; clone size: .; CDR3 DNA: TGCGCCAGCAGCCCTGGGACAGTGAACACCGGGGAGCTGTTTTTT; CDR3 protein: CASSPGTVNTGELFF
J gene: TRBJ2-1; D gene: TRBD2; V gene: TRBV11-3; clone size: .; CDR3 DNA: TGTGCCAGCAGCTTAGGGACTAGCGGGGAAAATGAGCAGTTCTTC; CDR3 protein: CASSLGTSGENEQFF
J gene: TRBJ2-2; D gene: TRBD2; V gene: TRBV27; clone size: .; CDR3 DNA: TGTGCCAGCCGACGACTAGCGGGAGGTCGTCCACGGGACACCGGGGAGCTGTTTTTT; CDR3 protein: CASRRLAGGRPRDTGELFF
J gene: TRBJ2-7; D gene: TRBD1; V gene: TRBV30; clone size: .; CDR3 DNA: TGTGCCTGGAGTACACAGGGGGCCTACGAGCAGTACTTC; CDR3 protein: CAWSTQGAYEQYF
J gene: TRBJ1-1; D gene: .; V gene: TRBV4-2; clone size: .; CDR3 DNA: TGTGCCAGCAGCCAAAACACTGAAGCTTTCTTT; CDR3 protein: CASSQNTEAFF
J gene: TRBJ2-7; D gene: TRBD2; V gene: TRBV7-8; clone size: .; CDR3 DNA: TGTGCCAGCAGCTTGCAGACTAGCAGTGTTATGTACGAGCAGTACTTC; CDR3 protein: CASSLQTSSVMYEQYF
J gene: TRBJ2-3; D gene: .; V gene: TRBV12-3/TRBV12-4; clone size: .; CDR3 DNA: TGTGCCAGCAGTACCCGGTCTGGGGATACGCAGTATTTT; CDR3 protein: CASSTRSGDTQYF
J gene: TRBJ1-1; D gene: .; V gene: TRBV6-1; clone size: .; CDR3 DNA: TGTGCCAGCAGTGATCTGGATTCGTACACTGAAGCTTTCTTT; CDR3 protein: CASSDLDSYTEAFF
J gene: TRBJ2-1; D gene: TRBD2; V gene: TRBV2; clone size: .; CDR3 DNA: TGTGCCAGCAGTCGCGGGGGGACCTACAATGAGCAGTTCTTC; CDR3 protein: CASSRGGTYNEQFF
J gene: TRBJ1-1; D gene: TRBD1; V gene: TRBV6-5; clone size: once; CDR3 DNA: TGTGCCAGCAGTTCACAGGGGACCACTGAAGCTTTCTTT; CDR3 protein: CASSSQGTTEAFF
J gene: TRBJ2-7; D gene: TRBD2; V gene: TRBV7-2; clone size: .; CDR3 DNA: TGTGCCAGCAGCTTGGCTCGCGGGGGAGATTACGAGCAGTACTTC; CDR3 protein: CASSLARGGDYEQYF
J gene: TRBJ1-2; D gene: TRBD1; V gene: TRBV25-1; clone size: .; CDR3 DNA: TGTGCCAGCAGTGAACTAGGGGGCAGCCTTAACTATGGCTACACCTTC; CDR3 protein: CASSELGGSLNYGYTF
J gene: TRBJ1-6; D gene: TRBD1; V gene: TRBV18; clone size: .; CDR3 DNA: TGTGCCAGCTCACCAGAATACAGGGGGCTTTCACCCCTCCACTTT; CDR3 protein: CASSPEYRGLSPLHF
J gene: TRBJ2-7; D gene: TRBD1; V gene: TRBV7-9; clone size: .; CDR3 DNA: TGTGCCAGCAGCTTCCGGGACAGGCTCTACGAGCAGTACTTC; CDR3 protein: CASSFRDRLYEQYF
J gene: TRBJ1-2; D gene: TRBD1; V gene: TRBV27; clone size: .; CDR3 DNA: TGTGCCAGCAGTTTCGACTCCTGGACAGGGGGCACCTATGGCTACACCTTC; CDR3 protein: CASSFDSWTGGTYGYTF
J gene: TRBJ1-5; D gene: TRBD1; V gene: TRBV5-1; clone size: .; CDR3 DNA: TGCGCCAGCAGCCCAGACAGGGGGGGGCAGCCCCAGCATTTT; CDR3 protein: CASSPDRGGQPQHF